This TCR beta chain is drawn from a study of T cell changes during pregnancy in multiple sclerosis. The V end lost 1 base, the J end lost 0 bases, and 13 bases lay between the germline ends. The length of the CDR3 is 16 residues. The germline V gene encodes CDR1 LNHNV and CDR2 YYDKDF (reference sequence). Produced via immunoSEQ multiplex PCR; TCRdb's table is partial and in-frame only. The sample gives approximately 100,000 clones, 91% of which show up once; about 3.1% is in the top ten. V usage is TRBV15 and J usage is TRBJ2-7; D is unclear. This clonotype was sampled from a female donor with multiple sclerosis, enrolled in a pregnancy study. Sequencing was performed on peripheral blood, taken in the second trimester of pregnancy. CDR3 amino acids: CATSRVTAHYSYEQYF. In DNA, the CDR3 is TGTGCCACCAGCAGAGTAACGGCCCACTACTCCTACGAGCAGTACTTC. The variable domain in full, completed from reference TRBV15 and TRBJ2-7, reads DAMVIQNPRYQVTQFGKPVTLSCSQTLNHNVMYWYQQKSSQAPKLLFHYYDKDFNNEADTPDNFQSRRPNTSFCFLDIRSPGLGDTAMYLCATSRVTAHYSYEQYFGPGTRLTVT.